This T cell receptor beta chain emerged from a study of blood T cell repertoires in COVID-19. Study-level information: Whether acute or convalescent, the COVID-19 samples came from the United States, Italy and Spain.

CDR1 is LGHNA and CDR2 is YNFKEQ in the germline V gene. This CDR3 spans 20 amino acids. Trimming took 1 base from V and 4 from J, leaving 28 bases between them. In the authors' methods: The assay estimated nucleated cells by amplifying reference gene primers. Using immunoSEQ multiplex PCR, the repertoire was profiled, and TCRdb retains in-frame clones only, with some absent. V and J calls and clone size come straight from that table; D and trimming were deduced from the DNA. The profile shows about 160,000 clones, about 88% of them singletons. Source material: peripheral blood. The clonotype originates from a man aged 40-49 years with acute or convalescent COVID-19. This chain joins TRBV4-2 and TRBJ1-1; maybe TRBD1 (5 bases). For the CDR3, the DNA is TGTGCCAGCAGCCAAGCAATGTTCAGAGAGACAGCTCTCTTTCCCACTGAAGCTTTCTTT. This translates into CASSQAMFRETALFPTEAFF.